This T cell receptor (beta chain) was observed in a study of T cells in Graves' hyperthyroidism and ophthalmopathy. TCR beta CDR3 regions were amplified from RNA. Initially, a first-round RT-PCR of the TCR CDR3 employed the HTBI primer set. TCRdb used MiXCR to reprocess the multiplex PCR reads, holding one entry per CDR3 protein. The profile shows approximately 330,000 distinct CDR3 sequences, about 20% of them singletons. Trimming took off 5 bases at V and 1 base at J, with 10 bases between the two ends. There are 14 residues in the CDR3. Over 18 months, lack of ophthalmopathy progression marked Graves' hyperthyroidism as stable. This clonotype appeared many times.

Sequencing used blood. The genes are TRBV12-3 or TRBV12-4 and TRBJ2-3; tentatively, D is TRBD2 (6 bases). This clonotype originated in a woman aged 45-59 years with Graves' hyperthyroidism. The chain's CDR3 is CASSRGVGTDTQYF. The DNA of the CDR3 is TGTGCCAGCAGTCGCGGGGTAGGCACAGATACGCAGTATTTT.